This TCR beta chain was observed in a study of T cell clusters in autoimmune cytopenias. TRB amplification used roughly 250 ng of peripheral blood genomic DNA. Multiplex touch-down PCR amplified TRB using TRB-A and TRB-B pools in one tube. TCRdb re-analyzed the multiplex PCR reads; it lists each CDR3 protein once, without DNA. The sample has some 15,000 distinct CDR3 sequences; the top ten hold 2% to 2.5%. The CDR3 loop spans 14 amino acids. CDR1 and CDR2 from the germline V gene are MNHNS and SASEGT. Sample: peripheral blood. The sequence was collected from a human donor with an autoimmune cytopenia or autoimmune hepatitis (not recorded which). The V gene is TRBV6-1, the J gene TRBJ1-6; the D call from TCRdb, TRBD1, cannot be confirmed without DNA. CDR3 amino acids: CASQRQGRNSPLHF.